The 30 T cell receptor beta chains below all came from one sample that was sequenced in a study of cytomegalovirus exposure and HLA in healthy donors. PCR was performed using 60 Vbeta and 13 Jbeta primers. The table came from immunoSEQ multiplex PCR; TCRdb's copy has only in-frame clones and leaves some out. The table records roughly 200,000 clones, around 87% of them present only once. The specimen was PBMCs. The receptor source for this set is a man between 25 and 39 years old in good health and CMV-seronegative.

V is TRBV4-2 and J is TRBJ2-7; D possibly corresponds to TRBD2 (6 bases). V was trimmed by 4 bases and J by 5 bases, leaving 18 bases between them. This CDR3 has 15 residues. The germline CDR1 and CDR2 sequences are LGHNA and YNFKEQ. Here the CDR3 reads CASSPNTGTRNEQYF. The CDR3 DNA reads TGTGCCAGCAGCCCGAATACCGGGACTCGCAACGAGCAGTACTTC.

V gene TRBV6-4 combines with J gene TRBJ2-2; D is possibly TRBD1 (6 bases). This CDR3 has 15 residues. Germline values: CDR1 MRHNA, CDR2 SNTAGT. The V gene lost 5 bases and the J gene lost 1 base, with 11 bases spanning the gap. DNA of the CDR3: TGTGCCAGCAGTCCCGGGACAAAGAACACCGGGGAGCTGTTTTTT. Protein product: CASSPGTKNTGELFF.

This chain connects TRBV5-1 to TRBJ2-3; tentatively, D is TRBD2 (6 bases). Trimming stripped 3 bases from V and 6 bases from J, with 17 bases between. Germline assignment: CDR1 SGHRS and CDR2 YFSETQ. This CDR3 has 15 amino acids. The CDR3 nucleotides read TGCGCCAGCAGCTGGAGGGGCCGCCAGCCCGATACGCAGTATTTT. This codes for CASSWRGRQPDTQYF.

This clone has a single count. V and J are TRBV7-8 and TRBJ2-5, with D hard to call. The ends were cut back, 7 bases at V and 3 bases at J, with 18 bases in the middle. The germline CDR1 and CDR2 sequences are SGHVS and FQNEAQ. CDR3 length: 15 residues. For the CDR3, the DNA is TGTGCCAGCACCCTGTCTAGACGTGGCGAAGAGACCCAGTACTTC. Amino acid sequence: CASTLSRRGEETQYF.

The V call is TRBV5-1, the J call TRBJ2-5; 7 nucleotides match TRBD2. CDR1 is SGHRS and CDR2 is YFSETQ in the germline V gene. This CDR3 spans 16 amino acids. V gave up 0 bases and J gave up 11 bases; unmatched junction bases: 16. As DNA, the CDR3 is TGCGCCAGCAGCTTGGTCCCGGACCAAGGCGGGGGAGAGCAGTACTTC. It codes for CASSLVPDQGGGEQYF.

This chain links TRBV14 with TRBJ2-7; 9 bases align to TRBD2. Trimming at V came to 0 bases and at J to 3 bases, leaving 9 bases not matched to a gene. This CDR3 has 17 residues. Germline V gene sequence: CDR1 SGHDN, CDR2 FVKESK. CDR3 coding DNA: TGTGCCAGCAGCCAAGATTCGGGGGCGGGAGGGATCTACGAGCAGTACTTC. This codes for CASSQDSGAGGIYEQYF.

The CDR3 nucleotides read TGTGCTAGCTCCGACGCAGGTTTCAGATCCTATAATTCACCCCTCCACTTT. This gives the protein CASSDAGFRSYNSPLHF. The chain uses TRBV2 and TRBJ1-6; no definite D call. Per germline, CDR1 SNHLY and CDR2 FYNNEI. The CDR3 extends over 17 amino acids.

The genes are TRBV19 and TRBJ2-6, with 9 bases identical to TRBD1. The CDR3 loop spans 17 amino acids. The V gene's germline CDR1 is LNHDA and CDR2 SQIVND (reference sequence). V shed 5 bases, J shed 0 bases, and the junction held 5 bases outside the gene matches. CDR3 residues: CASSLGTGPSGANVLTF. The CDR3 DNA sequence: TGTGCCAGTAGTCTAGGGACAGGGCCCTCTGGGGCCAACGTCCTGACTTTC.

This clone was observed a single time. This chain links TRBV5-4 with TRBJ1-1; D remains ambiguous. This CDR3 is built from 14 residues. Trimming stripped 2 bases from V and 0 bases from J, with 8 bases between. The V gene's germline CDR1 is SGHNT and CDR2 YYREEE (reference sequence). CDR3 DNA: TGTGCCAGCAGCTTCTTTCAGATGAACACTGAAGCTTTCTTT. Translated: CASSFFQMNTEAFF.

This clone was recorded only once. The chain uses TRBV29-1 and TRBJ1-5; 8 nucleotides line up with TRBD1. This CDR3 comprises 13 residues. Germline loops: CDR1 SQVTM, CDR2 ANQGSEA. V lost 6 bases to trimming and J lost 6 bases; unmatched junction nucleotides: 7. The CDR3 is CSVTGASFQPQHF. The DNA of the CDR3 is TGCAGCGTGACAGGGGCTTCGTTTCAGCCCCAGCATTTT.

The chain combines TRBV5-1 with TRBJ1-4, with 8 bases aligning to TRBD1. Germline loops: CDR1 SGHRS, CDR2 YFSETQ. This CDR3 spans 14 amino acids. V dropped 4 bases and J dropped 10; count of bases not matched to a gene: 9. CDR3 sequence: CASSPGQGGGKLFF. Here the CDR3 DNA reads TGCGCCAGCAGCCCCGGACAGGGAGGTGGAAAACTGTTTTTT.

The chain links TRBV6-6 to TRBJ2-7; possibly TRBD2 for D (5 bases). The CDR3 has 13 amino acids. Germline assignment: CDR1 MNHNY and CDR2 SVGAGI (reference sequence). The V and J ends lost 8 bases and 0 bases respectively, with 11 bases between them. The CDR3 sequence is CASSPGFSYEQYF. The CDR3 DNA reads as TGTGCCAGCTCCCCGGGGTTCTCCTACGAGCAGTACTTC.

J is TRBJ2-1 and V is TRBV18; TRBD2 matches at 14 bases. Losses at the gene ends were 10 bases for V and 6 bases for J; bases not matched to a gene: 8. CDR1 is KGHSH, CDR2 LQKENI, per germline. The CDR3 sequence is 15 residues long. The CDR3 DNA sequence: TGTGCCACCAGACTAGGGACTAGCGGGAGCAATGAGCAGTTCTTC. Residues: CATRLGTSGSNEQFF.

The chain uses TRBV5-6 and TRBJ1-1; 7 nucleotides match TRBD1. The CDR3 runs to 15 residues. The germline V gene has CDR1 SGHDT and CDR2 YYEEEE. V gave up 0 bases and J gave up 1 base; unmatched junction bases: 3. As DNA, the CDR3 is TGTGCCAGCAGCTTGGAAACAGGGGCGAACACTGAAGCTTTCTTT. Amino acid sequence: CASSLETGANTEAFF.

This chain links TRBV28 with TRBJ1-2; 9 bases are shared with TRBD1. CDR1 MDHEN and CDR2 SYDVKM come from the germline V gene. V was pared by 3 bases and J by 0 bases, with 5 bases of the junction left unmatched. The CDR3 has 16 amino acids. The CDR3 region has the DNA TGTGCCAGCAGTTTCCGGACAGGGGCTTCTAACTATGGCTACACCTTC. It specifies CASSFRTGASNYGYTF.

V usage is TRBV27 and J usage is TRBJ1-1; 7 bases line up with TRBD1. V shed 3 bases, J shed 10 bases, and the junction held 11 bases outside the gene matches. Germline V gene lookup returns CDR1 MNHEY and CDR2 SMNVEV (reference sequence). The CDR3 runs to 14 residues. The CDR3 DNA reads TGTGCCAGCAGTTTCCGGGGACAGCCGGAGGGAGCTTTCTTT. Its translation: CASSFRGQPEGAFF.

J is TRBJ1-1 and V is TRBV5-1, with a tentative D call TRBD1 (6 bases). The length of the CDR3 is 16 residues. The V and J ends lost 1 base and 0 bases respectively, with 13 bases between them. From germline, CDR1 is SGHRS and CDR2 YFSETQ. CDR3 in DNA: TGCGCCAGCAGCTTGAGGTCCGGACAGATGAACACTGAAGCTTTCTTT. The encoded protein is CASSLRSGQMNTEAFF. Full variable domain (missing parts from reference TRBV5-1 and TRBJ1-1): KAGVTQTPRYLIKTRGQQVTLSCSPISGHRSVSWYQQTPGQGLQFLFEYFSETQRNKGNFPGRFSGRQFSNSRSEMNVSTLELGDSALYLCASSLRSGQMNTEAFFGQGTRLTVV.

The chain employs TRBV28 and TRBJ2-1; D remains ambiguous. The CDR3 is 15 residues long. CDR1 is MDHEN, CDR2 SYDVKM, per germline. With 4 bases removed from V and 0 bases from J, the gap between germline ends came to 10 bases. This CDR3 is CASSSGALSYNEQFF. CDR3 DNA: TGTGCCAGCAGTTCCGGAGCCCTCTCCTACAATGAGCAGTTCTTC.

The rearrangement joins TRBV7-2 to TRBJ2-1, with 8 bases that match TRBD1. With V trimmed by 6 bases and J by 5 bases, 9 bases remained unmatched. The CDR3 is made up of 15 amino acids. CDR1 SGHTA and CDR2 FQGNSA come from the germline V gene. In nucleotides, the CDR3 is TGTGCCAGCAGTCTCCGACAGGGGAATAACAATGAGCAGTTCTTC. Residues: CASSLRQGNNNEQFF.

The genes are TRBV5-1 and TRBJ2-7; D perhaps matches TRBD2 (6 bases). Germline V gene data show CDR1 as SGHRS and CDR2 as YFSETQ. With 4 bases removed from V and 12 bases from J, the gap between germline ends came to 23 bases. The CDR3 contains 14 residues. This CDR3 reads CASSLTGTLSAGYF. CDR3 nucleotides: TGCGCCAGCAGCCTGACCGGGACTCTCTCAGCTGGGTACTTC.

This chain connects TRBV6-5 to TRBJ2-5, with 11 bases aligning to TRBD2. The CDR3 extends over 14 amino acids. In germline, CDR1 is MNHEY, CDR2 SVGAGI. J lost 1 base, V lost 5 bases, and 0 bases had no gene match. The DNA of the CDR3 is TGTGCCAGCAGTGGACTAGCGGGCCAAGAGACCCAGTACTTC. Translated, it gives CASSGLAGQETQYF.

The chain combines TRBV18 with TRBJ2-7; a weak D match, TRBD2 (5 bases). Trimming cost V 8 bases and J 7 bases, with 21 bases left between them. Germline lookup yields CDR1 KGHSH and CDR2 LQKENI. The CDR3 is made up of 14 amino acids. CDR3 region: CASLPTAALGEQYF. The CDR3 bases are TGTGCCAGCCTCCCAACAGCGGCTCTAGGGGAGCAGTACTTC.

The gene calls are TRBV5-1 and TRBJ2-1; 9 bases line up with TRBD1. This CDR3 is 18 amino acids long. Germline CDR1 and CDR2: SGHRS and YFSETQ. The V segment lost 0 bases and the J segment 3 bases; nucleotides outside the gene matches: 10. The CDR3 loop is CASSLDRGRVGIYNEQFF. CDR3 coding DNA: TGCGCCAGCAGCTTGGACAGGGGGCGCGTGGGAATCTACAATGAGCAGTTCTTC.

The chain links TRBV4-3 to TRBJ2-5; perhaps TRBD2 as D (6 bases). The germline V and J ends were trimmed by 2 bases and 3 bases, with 10 bases remaining between them. Per the germline V gene, CDR1 is LGHNA and CDR2 is YSLEER. CDR3 length: 14 residues. This chain's CDR3 is CASSQNGGEETQYF. DNA of the CDR3: TGCGCCAGCAGCCAAAATGGAGGGGAAGAGACCCAGTACTTC.

The V call is TRBV7-2, the J call TRBJ1-1, with 7 bases that match TRBD1. Trimming took 3 bases from V and 0 from J; bases not matched to a gene: 4. The CDR3 is 15 residues long. CDR1 and CDR2 from the germline V gene are SGHTA and FQGNSA. CDR3 coding DNA: TGTGCCAGCAGCTTGGGACAGCAGCTGAACACTGAAGCTTTCTTT. It is translated as CASSLGQQLNTEAFF.

The chain links TRBV7-2 to TRBJ1-5, with D maybe TRBD1 (6 bases). This CDR3 comprises 17 residues. Trimming left V 3 bases short and J 1 base short, with 16 bases between. From germline, CDR1 is SGHTA and CDR2 FQGNSA. CDR3 sequence reads: CASSLGSGGRSNQPQHF. The CDR3 nucleotides read TGTGCCAGCAGCTTGGGTTCGGGGGGCAGGAGCAATCAGCCCCAGCATTTT.

This sequence joins TRBV7-9 and TRBJ2-3; D not resolved. The CDR3 extends over 14 amino acids. Germline values: CDR1 SEHNR, CDR2 FQNEAQ (reference sequence). Trimming removed 1 base from V and 2 bases from J, with 7 bases in between. The CDR3 protein is CASSLVGTTDTQYF. DNA of the CDR3: TGTGCCAGCAGCTTAGTGGGCACCACAGATACGCAGTATTTT. The full variable domain, rest sourced from reference TRBV7-9 and TRBJ2-3, is DTGVSQNPRHKITKRGQNVTFRCDPISEHNRLYWYRQTLGQGPEFLTYFQNEAQLEKSRLLSDRFSAERPKGSFSTLEIQRTEQGDSAMYLCASSLVGTTDTQYFGPGTRLTVL.

V and J are TRBV27 and TRBJ1-6; perhaps TRBD1 as D (6 bases). The CDR3 consists of 14 residues. The germline V gene has CDR1 MNHEY and CDR2 SMNVEV (reference sequence). V was shortened by 6 bases and J by 7 bases, with 13 bases between the two germline ends. In DNA form, the CDR3 reads TGTGCCAGCAGACTAGGACAGCTCAATTCACCCCTCCACTTT. It encodes CASRLGQLNSPLHF.

This rearrangement joins TRBV27 to TRBJ1-1; TRBD1 matches at 8 bases. Germline-derived CDR1 and CDR2 are MNHEY and SMNVEV (reference sequence). V shed 5 bases, J shed 5 bases, and the junction held 4 bases outside the gene matches. The CDR3 sequence is 13 residues long. The CDR3 sequence: CASSPGQATEAFF. The DNA for the CDR3 is TGTGCCAGCAGTCCGGGACAGGCAACTGAAGCTTTCTTT.

V usage is TRBV7-6 and J usage is TRBJ1-1, with D possibly matching TRBD1 (6 bases). CDR1 and CDR2 from the germline V gene are SGHVS and FNYEAQ. The CDR3 totals 14 residues. V dropped 1 base and J dropped 5 bases, with 11 bases sitting between them. The CDR3 here is CASSLGTALTEAFF. Here the CDR3 DNA reads TGTGCCAGCAGCTTAGGGACAGCTCTGACTGAAGCTTTCTTT.